Below, one T cell receptor (beta chain) is given with its context. The target antigen is unknown. Systemic immunosuppression or autoimmune disease history was grounds to exclude patients. This entry is derived from a study of OX40 agonist ivuxolimab in advanced cancers. Clones were read by immunoSEQ multiplex PCR, and TCRdb kept only the in-frame ones, dropping some. The table includes 65,000 to 80,000 clones, roughly nine tenths detected once. Study-wide results and limits: Some nonresponders likewise displayed low normalized T-cell clonal expansion. Antigen specificity of clonally expanded peripheral T cells was not established.

The V gene's germline CDR1 is MNHEY and CDR2 SVGAGI. Trimming left V 1 base short and J 10 bases short, with 8 bases between. The CDR3 runs 13 residues. This specimen was CD4+ or CD8+ T cells sorted from blood, taken in a trial of the OX40 agonist ivuxolimab. This clonotype was sampled from an adult with an advanced solid tumor such as melanoma, head and neck, liver or kidney cancer. This chain uses TRBV6-5 with TRBJ1-6; D not resolved. This chain's CDR3 is CASSYFSGSPLHF. In DNA, the CDR3 is TGTGCCAGCAGTTACTTCTCCGGCTCACCCCTCCACTTT.